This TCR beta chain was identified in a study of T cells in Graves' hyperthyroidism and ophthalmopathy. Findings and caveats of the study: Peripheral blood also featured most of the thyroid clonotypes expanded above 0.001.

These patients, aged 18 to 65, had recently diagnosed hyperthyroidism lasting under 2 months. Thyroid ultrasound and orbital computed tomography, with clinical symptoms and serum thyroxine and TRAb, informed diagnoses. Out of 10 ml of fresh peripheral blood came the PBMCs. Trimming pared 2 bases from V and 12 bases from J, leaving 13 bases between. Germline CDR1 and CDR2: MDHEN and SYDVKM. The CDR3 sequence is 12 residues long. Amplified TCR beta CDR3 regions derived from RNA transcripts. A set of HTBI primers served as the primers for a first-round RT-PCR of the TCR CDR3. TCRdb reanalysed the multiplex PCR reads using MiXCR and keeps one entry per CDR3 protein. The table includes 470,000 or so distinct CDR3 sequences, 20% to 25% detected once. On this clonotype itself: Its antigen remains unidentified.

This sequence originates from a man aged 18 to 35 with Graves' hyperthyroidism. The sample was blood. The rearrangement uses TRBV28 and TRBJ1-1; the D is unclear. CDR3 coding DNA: TGTGCCAGCAGTTTAAGGAGGGAGATCCCTTTCTTT. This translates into CASSLRREIPFF. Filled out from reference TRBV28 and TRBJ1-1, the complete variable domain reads DVKVTQSSRYLVKRTGEKVFLECVQDMDHENMFWYRQDPGLGLRLIYFSYDVKMKEKGDIPEGYSVSREKKERFSLILESASTNQTSMYLCASSLRREIPFFGQGTRLTVV.